A selection of T cell receptor beta chains follows, all from one sample in a study of blood T cell repertoires in COVID-19. Sequenced by immunoSEQ multiplex PCR; TCRdb stores in-frame clones only, minus some. The repertoire consists of about 140,000 clones, with 84% occurring once and the leading ten covering less than 9%. The sequencing sample was made of peripheral blood. The receptors derive from a man aged 25 to 45 with COVID-19, enrolled during active disease. Both conserved end residues are part of each CDR3. A D gene is named only where the DNA matches it firmly.

V gene: TRBV4-2; D gene: -; J gene: TRBJ1-6; CDR3 length: 16; CDR3 protein: CASSQEELANNSPLHF
V gene: TRBV5-4; D gene: -; J gene: TRBJ1-4; CDR3 length: 14; CDR3 protein: CASSLDGGYEKLFF
V gene: TRBV20-1; D gene: -; J gene: TRBJ2-5; CDR3 length: 11; CDR3 protein: CSPEDQETQYF
V gene: TRBV10-2; D gene: TRBD2; J gene: TRBJ2-1; CDR3 length: 13; CDR3 protein: CASTSGRRNEQFF
V gene: TRBV27; D gene: TRBD1; J gene: TRBJ1-5; CDR3 length: 14; CDR3 protein: CASSRGQVNQPQHF
V gene: TRBV5-6; D gene: -; J gene: TRBJ1-5; CDR3 length: 15; CDR3 protein: CASSQGVNSNQPQHF
V gene: TRBV5-8; D gene: TRBD1; J gene: TRBJ2-7; CDR3 length: 14; CDR3 protein: CASSLGDRVYEQYF
V gene: TRBV20-1; D gene: -; J gene: TRBJ1-1; CDR3 length: 11; CDR3 protein: CSYISNTEAFF
V gene: TRBV5-4; D gene: -; J gene: TRBJ2-1; CDR3 length: 12; CDR3 protein: CASSLTGNEQFF
V gene: TRBV28; D gene: TRBD1; J gene: TRBJ1-1; CDR3 length: 13; CDR3 protein: CAILGQANTEAFF
V gene: TRBV2; D gene: -; J gene: TRBJ2-1; CDR3 length: 16; CDR3 protein: CASSFPTAISYNEQFF
V gene: TRBV10-2; D gene: -; J gene: TRBJ2-2; CDR3 length: 13; CDR3 protein: CATLSGGAGELFF
V gene: TRBV19; D gene: TRBD1; J gene: TRBJ2-7; CDR3 length: 14; CDR3 protein: CASSPGTVDYEQYF
V gene: TRBV30; D gene: -; J gene: TRBJ2-5; CDR3 length: 13; CDR3 protein: CAWTIATQETQYF
V gene: TRBV19; D gene: TRBD2; J gene: TRBJ2-7; CDR3 length: 13; CDR3 protein: CASSGLAGDEQYF
V gene: TRBV11-3; D gene: TRBD1; J gene: TRBJ2-1; CDR3 length: 18; CDR3 protein: CASSLTGYGTGKYNEQFF
V gene: TRBV7-9; D gene: -; J gene: TRBJ2-2; CDR3 length: 16; CDR3 protein: CASSSSIVANTGELFF
V gene: TRBV19; D gene: -; J gene: TRBJ1-2; CDR3 length: 11; CDR3 protein: CASSKAGGYTF
V gene: TRBV10-3; D gene: TRBD1; J gene: TRBJ1-3; CDR3 length: 15; CDR3 protein: CATRQGIDSGNTIYF
V gene: TRBV10-3; D gene: -; J gene: TRBJ2-7; CDR3 length: 16; CDR3 protein: CAIRRDEGWGSHEQYF
V gene: TRBV3-1/TRBV3-2; D gene: -; J gene: TRBJ1-5; CDR3 length: 17; CDR3 protein: CASSQAPGTNYNQPQHF
V gene: TRBV19; D gene: TRBD1; J gene: TRBJ1-1; CDR3 length: 14; CDR3 protein: CASMETGGNTEAFF
V gene: TRBV7-2; D gene: -; J gene: TRBJ1-2; CDR3 length: 17; CDR3 protein: CASSLTGRTTFNYGYTF
V gene: TRBV7-2; D gene: -; J gene: TRBJ2-5; CDR3 length: 13; CDR3 protein: CASSLAVFSTQYF
V gene: TRBV19; D gene: -; J gene: TRBJ2-1; CDR3 length: 15; CDR3 protein: CASSPTVASYNEQFF
V gene: TRBV7-6; D gene: TRBD2; J gene: TRBJ2-3; CDR3 length: 17; CDR3 protein: CASSTGLAGSSTDTQYF
V gene: TRBV2; D gene: -; J gene: TRBJ1-2; CDR3 length: 14; CDR3 protein: CASSQQGFDYGYTF
V gene: TRBV19; D gene: TRBD1; J gene: TRBJ1-5; CDR3 length: 17; CDR3 protein: CASSRGNPGQFDQPQHF
V gene: TRBV6-5; D gene: TRBD1; J gene: TRBJ2-1; CDR3 length: 15; CDR3 protein: CASSPGTGAYNEQFF
V gene: TRBV11-2; D gene: -; J gene: TRBJ2-1; CDR3 length: 13; CDR3 protein: CASSLVSGEGRFF
V gene: TRBV10-2; D gene: TRBD1; J gene: TRBJ1-2; CDR3 length: 14; CDR3 protein: CASGGQGRGYGYTF
V gene: TRBV19; D gene: -; J gene: TRBJ2-2; CDR3 length: 13; CDR3 protein: CASSYRSHGELFF
V gene: TRBV5-5; D gene: TRBD1; J gene: TRBJ1-1; CDR3 length: 15; CDR3 protein: CASSASTGTGKGAFF
V gene: TRBV6-4; D gene: TRBD1; J gene: TRBJ1-2; CDR3 length: 14; CDR3 protein: CASSFTGGAGGYTF
V gene: TRBV5-6; D gene: -; J gene: TRBJ1-5; CDR3 length: 12; CDR3 protein: CASSLANQPQHF
V gene: TRBV2; D gene: TRBD2; J gene: TRBJ2-1; CDR3 length: 16; CDR3 protein: CASSELLAGGNNEQFF
V gene: TRBV6-1; D gene: TRBD2; J gene: TRBJ2-1; CDR3 length: 16; CDR3 protein: CASSEAGGSPYNEQFF
V gene: TRBV9; D gene: -; J gene: TRBJ2-5; CDR3 length: 13; CDR3 protein: CASSLHAGETQYF
V gene: TRBV6-7; D gene: -; J gene: TRBJ2-7; CDR3 length: 11; CDR3 protein: CARGTPCEQYF
V gene: TRBV9; D gene: -; J gene: TRBJ2-3; CDR3 length: 14; CDR3 protein: CASSVARGLDTQYF
V gene: TRBV5-5; D gene: -; J gene: TRBJ2-6; CDR3 length: 17; CDR3 protein: CASSLGRVGAGANVLTF
V gene: TRBV21-1; D gene: -; J gene: TRBJ2-3; CDR3 length: 13; CDR3 protein: CASSSLAVYTQYF